The text below deals with one TCR beta chain. Its antigen is not known. Sequencing used immunoSEQ multiplex PCR; TCRdb keeps in-frame clones, though not all of them. The data hold some 2 million clones, with 85% to 95% observed a single time. The naive CD8 population came from CD45RO-negative cells selected for CCR7, without terminally differentiated effector memory CD45RA+ cells. This sample was included in a study of shared clonotypes between healthy human individuals. Study findings and constraints: Rarefaction revealed incomplete sorted-subset sequencing despite large depth.

The specimen was naive CD8+ T cells sorted from blood. The TCR originated in a man in his late teens or twenties in good health.

The CDR3 loop reads CASSLGDRVNEQFF. Here the CDR3 DNA reads TGTGCCAGCAGCTTAGGGGACAGGGTGAATGAGCAGTTCTTC. The chain has TRBV7-6 and TRBJ2-1; 9 bases are a match to TRBD1. Germline V CDR1 and CDR2: SGHVS, FNYEAQ. Unmatched junction bases numbered 2, after V lost 1 base and J lost 7 bases. CDR3 length equals 14 residues.